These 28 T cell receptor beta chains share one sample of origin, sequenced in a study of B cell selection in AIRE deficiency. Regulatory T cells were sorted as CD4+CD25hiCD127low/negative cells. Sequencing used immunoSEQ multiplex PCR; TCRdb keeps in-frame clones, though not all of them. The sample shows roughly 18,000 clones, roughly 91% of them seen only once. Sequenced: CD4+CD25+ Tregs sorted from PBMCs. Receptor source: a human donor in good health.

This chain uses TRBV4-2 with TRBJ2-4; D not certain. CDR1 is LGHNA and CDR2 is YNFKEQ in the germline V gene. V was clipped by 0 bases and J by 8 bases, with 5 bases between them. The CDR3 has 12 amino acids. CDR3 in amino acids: CASSQDLDIQYF. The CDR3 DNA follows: TGTGCCAGCAGCCAAGATCTCGACATTCAGTACTTC.

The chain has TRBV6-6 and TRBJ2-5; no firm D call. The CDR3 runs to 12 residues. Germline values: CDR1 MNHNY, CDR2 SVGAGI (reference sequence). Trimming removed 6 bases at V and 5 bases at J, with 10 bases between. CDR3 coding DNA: TGTGCCAGCAGCCCGGGTGGCGAGACCCAGTACTTC. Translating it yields CASSPGGETQYF.

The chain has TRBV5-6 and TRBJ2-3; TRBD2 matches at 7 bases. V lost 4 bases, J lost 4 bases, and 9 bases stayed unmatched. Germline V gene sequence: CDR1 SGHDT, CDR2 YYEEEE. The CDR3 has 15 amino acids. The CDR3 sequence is CASSGLGGGADTQYF. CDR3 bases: TGTGCCAGCAGCGGACTCGGGGGAGGGGCAGATACGCAGTATTTT.

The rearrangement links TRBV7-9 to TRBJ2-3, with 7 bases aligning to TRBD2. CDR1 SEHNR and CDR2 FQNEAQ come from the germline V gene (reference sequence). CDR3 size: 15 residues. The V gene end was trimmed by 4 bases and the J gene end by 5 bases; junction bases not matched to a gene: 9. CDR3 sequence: CASSSPEVAGDTQYF. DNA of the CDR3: TGTGCCAGCAGCTCGCCGGAAGTAGCGGGAGATACGCAGTATTTT.

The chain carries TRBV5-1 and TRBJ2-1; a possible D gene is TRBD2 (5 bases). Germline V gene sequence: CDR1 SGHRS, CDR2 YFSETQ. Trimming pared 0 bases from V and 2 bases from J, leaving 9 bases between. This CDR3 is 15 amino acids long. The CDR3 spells CASSLAASPYNEQFF. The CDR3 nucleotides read TGCGCCAGCAGCTTGGCAGCTAGCCCCTACAATGAGCAGTTCTTC.

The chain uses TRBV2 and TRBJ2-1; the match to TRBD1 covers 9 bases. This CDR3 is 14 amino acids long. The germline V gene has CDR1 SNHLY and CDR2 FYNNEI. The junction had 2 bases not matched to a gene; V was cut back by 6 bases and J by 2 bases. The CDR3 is CASRRQGAYNEQFF. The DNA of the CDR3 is TGTGCCAGCAGAAGACAGGGGGCCTACAATGAGCAGTTCTTC.

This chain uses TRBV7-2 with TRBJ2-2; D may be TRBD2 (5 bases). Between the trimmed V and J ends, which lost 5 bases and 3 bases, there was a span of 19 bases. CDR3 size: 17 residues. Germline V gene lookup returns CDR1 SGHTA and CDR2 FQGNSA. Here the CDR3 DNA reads TGTGCCAGCAGCCCGACCCGGGGAATCACTCACACCGGGGAGCTGTTTTTT. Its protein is CASSPTRGITHTGELFF.

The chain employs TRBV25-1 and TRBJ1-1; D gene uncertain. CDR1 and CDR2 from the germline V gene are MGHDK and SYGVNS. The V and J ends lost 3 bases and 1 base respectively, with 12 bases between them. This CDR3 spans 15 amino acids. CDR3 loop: CASSDRRAGNTEAFF. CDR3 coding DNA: TGTGCCAGCAGTGATCGGAGGGCCGGGAACACTGAAGCTTTCTTT.

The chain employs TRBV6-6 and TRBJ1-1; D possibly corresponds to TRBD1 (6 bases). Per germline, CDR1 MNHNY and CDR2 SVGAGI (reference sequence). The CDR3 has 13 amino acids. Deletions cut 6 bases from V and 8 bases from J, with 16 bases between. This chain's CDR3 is CASRRQVLFEAFF. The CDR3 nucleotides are TGTGCCAGCAGACGACAGGTCCTCTTCGAAGCTTTCTTT.

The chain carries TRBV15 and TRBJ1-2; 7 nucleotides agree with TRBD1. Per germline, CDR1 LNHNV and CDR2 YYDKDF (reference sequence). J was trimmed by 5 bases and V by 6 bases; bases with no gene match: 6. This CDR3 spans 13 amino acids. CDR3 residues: CATSEGAGYGYTF. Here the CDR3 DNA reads TGTGCCACCAGTGAGGGGGCTGGATATGGCTACACCTTC. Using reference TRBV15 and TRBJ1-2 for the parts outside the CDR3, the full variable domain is DAMVIQNPRYQVTQFGKPVTLSCSQTLNHNVMYWYQQKSSQAPKLLFHYYDKDFNNEADTPDNFQSRRPNTSFCFLDIRSPGLGDTAMYLCATSEGAGYGYTFGSGTRLTVV.

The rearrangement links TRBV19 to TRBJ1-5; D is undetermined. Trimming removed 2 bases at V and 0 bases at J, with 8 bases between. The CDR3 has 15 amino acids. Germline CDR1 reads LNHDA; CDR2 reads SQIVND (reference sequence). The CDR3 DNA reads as TGTGCCAGTAGTATACGGGTATATAGCAATCAGCCCCAGCATTTT. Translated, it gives CASSIRVYSNQPQHF.

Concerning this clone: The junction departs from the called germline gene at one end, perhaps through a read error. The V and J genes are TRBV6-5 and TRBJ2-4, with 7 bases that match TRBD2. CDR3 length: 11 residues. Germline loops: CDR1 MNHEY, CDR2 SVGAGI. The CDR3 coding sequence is TGTGCCAGCAGTTACTCGGGAGGGTGGCACTTC. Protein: CASSYSGGWHF.

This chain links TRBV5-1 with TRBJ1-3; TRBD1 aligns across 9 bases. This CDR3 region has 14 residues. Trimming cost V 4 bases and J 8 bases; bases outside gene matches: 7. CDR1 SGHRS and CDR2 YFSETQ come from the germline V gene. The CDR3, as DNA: TGCGCCAGCAGCAATACAGGGGGCAAGGACACCATATATTTT. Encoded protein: CASSNTGGKDTIYF.

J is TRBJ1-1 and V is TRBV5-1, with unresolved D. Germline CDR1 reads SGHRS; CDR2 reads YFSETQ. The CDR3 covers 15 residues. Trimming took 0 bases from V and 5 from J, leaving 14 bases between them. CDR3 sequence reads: CASSLGPRGETEAFF. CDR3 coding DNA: TGCGCCAGCAGCTTGGGACCCCGGGGAGAGACTGAAGCTTTCTTT.

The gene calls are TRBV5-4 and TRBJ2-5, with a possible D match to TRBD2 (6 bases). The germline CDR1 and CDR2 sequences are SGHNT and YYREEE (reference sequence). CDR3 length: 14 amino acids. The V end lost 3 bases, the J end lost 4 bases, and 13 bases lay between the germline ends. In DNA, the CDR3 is TGTGCCAGCAGCTCGGCTAGCGAAGGAGAGACCCAGTACTTC. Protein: CASSSASEGETQYF.

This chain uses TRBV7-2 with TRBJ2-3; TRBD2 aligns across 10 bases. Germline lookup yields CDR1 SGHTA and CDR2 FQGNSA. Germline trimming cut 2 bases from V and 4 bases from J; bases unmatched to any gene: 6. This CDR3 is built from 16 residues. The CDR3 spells CASSLRSGRAPDTQYF. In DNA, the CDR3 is TGTGCCAGCAGCTTAAGGAGCGGGAGGGCCCCAGATACGCAGTATTTT.

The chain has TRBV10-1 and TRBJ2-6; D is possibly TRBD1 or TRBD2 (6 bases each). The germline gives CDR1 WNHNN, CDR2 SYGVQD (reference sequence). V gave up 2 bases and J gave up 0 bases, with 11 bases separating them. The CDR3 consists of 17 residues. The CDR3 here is CASSERGDSSGANVLTF. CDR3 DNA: TGCGCCAGCAGTGAGAGGGGGGATTCCTCTGGGGCCAACGTCCTGACTTTC.

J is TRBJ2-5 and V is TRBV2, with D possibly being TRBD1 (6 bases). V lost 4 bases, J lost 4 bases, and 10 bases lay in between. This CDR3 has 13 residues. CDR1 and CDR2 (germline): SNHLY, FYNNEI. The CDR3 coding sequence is TGTGCCAGCAGTGCGGCCAGGGGAGAGACCCAGTACTTC. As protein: CASSAARGETQYF. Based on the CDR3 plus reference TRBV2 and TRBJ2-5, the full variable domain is EPEVTQTPSHQVTQMGQEVILRCVPISNHLYFYWYRQILGQKVEFLVSFYNNEISEKSEIFDDQFSVERPDGSNFTLKIRSTKLEDSAMYFCASSAARGETQYFGPGTRLLVL.

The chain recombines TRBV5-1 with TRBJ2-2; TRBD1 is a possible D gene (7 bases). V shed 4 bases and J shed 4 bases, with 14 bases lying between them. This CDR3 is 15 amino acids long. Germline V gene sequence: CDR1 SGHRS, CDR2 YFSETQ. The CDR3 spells CASSEGAGLTGELFF. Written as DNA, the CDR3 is TGCGCCAGCAGCGAGGGGGCGGGACTCACCGGGGAGCTGTTTTTT.

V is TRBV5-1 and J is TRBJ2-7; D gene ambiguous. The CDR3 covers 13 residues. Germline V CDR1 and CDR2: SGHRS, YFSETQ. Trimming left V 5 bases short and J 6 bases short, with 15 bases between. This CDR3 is CASSSRTPGEQYF. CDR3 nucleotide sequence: TGCGCCAGCAGTTCCAGGACGCCCGGCGAGCAGTACTTC.

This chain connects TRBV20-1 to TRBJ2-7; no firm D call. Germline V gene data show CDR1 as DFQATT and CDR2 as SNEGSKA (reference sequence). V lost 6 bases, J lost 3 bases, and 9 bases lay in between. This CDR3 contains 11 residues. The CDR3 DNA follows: TGCAGTGCCCAGCAAAACTACGAGCAGTACTTC. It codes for CSAQQNYEQYF.

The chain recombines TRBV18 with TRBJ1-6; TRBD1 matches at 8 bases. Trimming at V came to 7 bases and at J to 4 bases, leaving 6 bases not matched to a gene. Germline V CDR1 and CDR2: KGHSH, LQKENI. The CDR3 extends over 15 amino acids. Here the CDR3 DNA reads TGTGCCAGCTGGACCGGGACAGGTTATAATTCACCCCTCCACTTT. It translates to CASWTGTGYNSPLHF.

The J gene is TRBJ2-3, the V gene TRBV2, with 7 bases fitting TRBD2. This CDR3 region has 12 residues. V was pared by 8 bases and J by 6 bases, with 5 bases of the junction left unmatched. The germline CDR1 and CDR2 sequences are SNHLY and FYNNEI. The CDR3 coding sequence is TGTGCCAGCGGATGGCGGGGGGATACGCAGTATTTT. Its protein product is CASGWRGDTQYF.

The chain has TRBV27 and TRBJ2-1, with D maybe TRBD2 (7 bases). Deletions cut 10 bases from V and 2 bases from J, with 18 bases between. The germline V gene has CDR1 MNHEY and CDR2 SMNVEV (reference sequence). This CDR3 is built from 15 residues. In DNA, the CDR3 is TGTGCCACCAAGTGGCGAGGGGGGGCCTACAATGAGCAGTTCTTC. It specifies CATKWRGGAYNEQFF.

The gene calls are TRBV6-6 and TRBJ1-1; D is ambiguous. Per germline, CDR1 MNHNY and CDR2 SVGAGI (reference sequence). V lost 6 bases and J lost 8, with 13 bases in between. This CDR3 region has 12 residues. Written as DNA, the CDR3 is TGTGCCAGCAGCGCCCCTATGGGGGAAGCTTTCTTT. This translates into CASSAPMGEAFF.

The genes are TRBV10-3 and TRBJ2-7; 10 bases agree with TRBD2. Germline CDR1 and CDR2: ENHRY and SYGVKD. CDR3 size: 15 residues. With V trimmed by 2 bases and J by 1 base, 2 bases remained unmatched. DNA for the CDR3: TGTGCCATCAGTGAGGGACTAGCGGCGTCCTACGAGCAGTACTTC. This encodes CAISEGLAASYEQYF.

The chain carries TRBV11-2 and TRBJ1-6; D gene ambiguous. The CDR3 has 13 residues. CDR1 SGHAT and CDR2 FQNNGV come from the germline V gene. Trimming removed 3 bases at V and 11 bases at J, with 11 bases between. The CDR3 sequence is CASSFQLGTPLHF. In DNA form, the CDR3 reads TGTGCCAGCAGCTTCCAGTTGGGGACACCCCTCCACTTT.

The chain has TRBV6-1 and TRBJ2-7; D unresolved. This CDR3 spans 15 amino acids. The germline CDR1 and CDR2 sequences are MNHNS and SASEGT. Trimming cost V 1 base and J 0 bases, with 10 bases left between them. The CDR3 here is CASSEGWQNSYEQYF. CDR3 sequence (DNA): TGTGCCAGCAGTGAAGGGTGGCAGAACTCCTACGAGCAGTACTTC.